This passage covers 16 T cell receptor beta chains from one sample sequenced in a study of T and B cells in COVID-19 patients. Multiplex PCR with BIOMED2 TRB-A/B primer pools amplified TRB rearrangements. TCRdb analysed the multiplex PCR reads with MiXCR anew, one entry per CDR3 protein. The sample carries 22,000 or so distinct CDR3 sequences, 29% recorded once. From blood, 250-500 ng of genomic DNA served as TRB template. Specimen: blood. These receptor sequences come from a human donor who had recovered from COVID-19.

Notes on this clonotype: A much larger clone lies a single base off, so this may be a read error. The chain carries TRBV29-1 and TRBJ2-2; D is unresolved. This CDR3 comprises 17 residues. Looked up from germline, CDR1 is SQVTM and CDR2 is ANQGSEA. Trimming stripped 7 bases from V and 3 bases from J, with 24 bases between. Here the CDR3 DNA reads TGCAGCGCCCCACGGGTCCCAGGCCATTTGTACACCGGGGAGCTGTTTTTT. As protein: CSAPRVPGHLYTGELFF.

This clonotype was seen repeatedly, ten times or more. The CDR3 spells CASSLSPDVTYNEQFF. CDR3 sequence (DNA): TGTGCCAGCAGTTTATCGCCGGACGTAACCTACAATGAGCAGTTCTTC. This sequence joins TRBV27 and TRBJ2-1; D is unresolved. The CDR3 covers 16 residues. Trimming shortened V by 0 bases and J by 2 bases, and 11 bases separated the two germline ends. The germline V gene has CDR1 MNHEY and CDR2 SMNVEV (reference sequence).

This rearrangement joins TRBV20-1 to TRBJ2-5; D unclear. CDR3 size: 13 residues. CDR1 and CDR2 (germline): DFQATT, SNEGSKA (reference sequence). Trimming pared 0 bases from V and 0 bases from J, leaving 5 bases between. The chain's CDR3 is CSARDLYQETQYF. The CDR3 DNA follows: TGCAGTGCTAGAGACTTGTACCAAGAGACCCAGTACTTC.

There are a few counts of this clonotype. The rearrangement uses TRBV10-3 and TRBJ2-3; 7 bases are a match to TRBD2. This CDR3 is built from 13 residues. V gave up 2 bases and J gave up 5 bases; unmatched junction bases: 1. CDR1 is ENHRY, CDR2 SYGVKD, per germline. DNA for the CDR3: TGTGCCATCAGTGAGGCTAGCGGAGATACGCAGTATTTT. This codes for CAISEASGDTQYF.

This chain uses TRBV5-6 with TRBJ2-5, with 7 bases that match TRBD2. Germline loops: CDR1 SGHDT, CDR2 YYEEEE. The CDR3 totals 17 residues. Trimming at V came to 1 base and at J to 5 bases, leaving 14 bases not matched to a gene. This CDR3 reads CASSLRSGGRGVETQYF. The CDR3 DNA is TGTGCCAGCAGCTTGAGGTCGGGCGGGAGAGGGGTGGAGACCCAGTACTTC.

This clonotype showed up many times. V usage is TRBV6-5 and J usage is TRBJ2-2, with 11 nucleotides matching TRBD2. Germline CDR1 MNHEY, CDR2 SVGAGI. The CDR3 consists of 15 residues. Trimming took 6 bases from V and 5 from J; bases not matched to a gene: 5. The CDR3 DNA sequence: TGTGCCAGCAGCCGTAGCGGGAGGGAGACCGGGGAGCTGTTTTTT. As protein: CASSRSGRETGELFF.

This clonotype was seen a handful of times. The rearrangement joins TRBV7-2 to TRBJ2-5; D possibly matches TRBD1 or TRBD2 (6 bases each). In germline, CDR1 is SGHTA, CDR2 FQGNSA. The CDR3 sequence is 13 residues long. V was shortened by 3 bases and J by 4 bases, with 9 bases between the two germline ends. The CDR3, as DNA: TGTGCCAGCAGCTTGGGGGGCTCAGAGACCCAGTACTTC. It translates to CASSLGGSETQYF. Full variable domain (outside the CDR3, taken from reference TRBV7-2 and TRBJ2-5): GAGVSQSPSNKVTEKGKDVELRCDPISGHTALYWYRQSLGQGLEFLIYFQGNSAPDKSGLPSDRFSAERTGGSVSTLTIQRTQQEDSAVYLCASSLGGSETQYFGPGTRLLVL.

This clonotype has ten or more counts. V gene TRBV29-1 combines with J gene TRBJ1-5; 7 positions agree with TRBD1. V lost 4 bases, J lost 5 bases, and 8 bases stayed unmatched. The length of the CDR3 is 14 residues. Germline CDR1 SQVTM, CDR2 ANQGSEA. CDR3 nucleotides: TGCAGCGTTGGTGGACAGGACCCTCATCAGCCCCAGCATTTT. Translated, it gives CSVGGQDPHQPQHF. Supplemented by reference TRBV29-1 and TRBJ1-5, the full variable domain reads SAVISQKPSRDICQRGTSLTIQCQVDSQVTMMFWYRQQPGQSLTLIATANQGSEATYESGFVIDKFPISRPNLTFSTLTVSNMSPEDSSIYLCSVGGQDPHQPQHFGDGTRLSIL.

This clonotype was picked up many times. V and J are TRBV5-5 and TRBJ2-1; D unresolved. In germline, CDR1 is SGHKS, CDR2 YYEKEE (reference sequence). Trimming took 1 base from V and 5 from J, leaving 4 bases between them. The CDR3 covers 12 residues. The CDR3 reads CASSLWHNEQFF. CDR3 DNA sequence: TGTGCCAGCAGCTTGTGGCACAATGAGCAGTTCTTC.

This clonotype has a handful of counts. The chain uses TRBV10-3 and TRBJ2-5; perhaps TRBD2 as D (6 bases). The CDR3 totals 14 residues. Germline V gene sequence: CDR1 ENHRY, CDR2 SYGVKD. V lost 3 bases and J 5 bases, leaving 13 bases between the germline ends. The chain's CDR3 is CAISDYGGMETQYF. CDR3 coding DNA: TGTGCCATCAGTGATTACGGGGGAATGGAGACCCAGTACTTC.

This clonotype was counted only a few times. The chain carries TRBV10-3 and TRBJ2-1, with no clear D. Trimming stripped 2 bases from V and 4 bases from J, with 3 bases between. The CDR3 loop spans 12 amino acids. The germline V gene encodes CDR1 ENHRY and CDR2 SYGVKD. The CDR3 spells CAISEIYNEQFF. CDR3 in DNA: TGTGCCATCAGTGAGATATACAATGAGCAGTTCTTC.

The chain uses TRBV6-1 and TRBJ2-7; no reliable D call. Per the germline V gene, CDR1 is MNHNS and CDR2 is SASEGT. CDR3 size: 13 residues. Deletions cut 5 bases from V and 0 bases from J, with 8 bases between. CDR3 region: CASSYMSSYEQYF. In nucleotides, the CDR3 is TGTGCCAGCAGTTATATGAGCTCCTACGAGCAGTACTTC.

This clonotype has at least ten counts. CDR3 loop: CASSPLLQGAGQETQYF. The CDR3, as DNA: TGTGCCAGCAGTCCACTCCTACAGGGGGCCGGGCAAGAGACCCAGTACTTC. The rearrangement uses TRBV27 and TRBJ2-5; 9 positions match TRBD1. The ends lost 5 bases at V and 2 bases at J; junction bases unmatched: 12. The V gene's germline CDR1 is MNHEY and CDR2 SMNVEV (reference sequence). This CDR3 comprises 17 residues.

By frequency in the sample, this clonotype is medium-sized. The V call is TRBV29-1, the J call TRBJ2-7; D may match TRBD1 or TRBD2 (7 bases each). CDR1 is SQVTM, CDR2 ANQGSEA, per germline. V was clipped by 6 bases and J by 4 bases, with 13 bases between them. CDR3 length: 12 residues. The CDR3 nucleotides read TGCAGCGTCAGACAGGGAGGGTACGAGCAGTACTTC. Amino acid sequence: CSVRQGGYEQYF.

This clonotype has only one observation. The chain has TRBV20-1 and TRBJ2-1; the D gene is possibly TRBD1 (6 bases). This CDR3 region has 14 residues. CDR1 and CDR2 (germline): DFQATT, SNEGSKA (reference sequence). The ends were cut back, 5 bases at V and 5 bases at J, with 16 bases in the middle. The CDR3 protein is CSAGPQGFHNEQFF. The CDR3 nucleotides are TGCAGTGCTGGTCCGCAGGGGTTCCACAATGAGCAGTTCTTC.

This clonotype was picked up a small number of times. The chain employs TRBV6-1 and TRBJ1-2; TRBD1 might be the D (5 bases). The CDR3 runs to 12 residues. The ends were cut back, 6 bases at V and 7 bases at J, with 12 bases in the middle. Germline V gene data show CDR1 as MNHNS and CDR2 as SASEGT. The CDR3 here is CASRTATPGYTF. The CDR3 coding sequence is TGTGCCAGCAGGACAGCTACCCCTGGCTACACCTTC.